This entry lists 32 T cell receptor beta chains sequenced from one sample in a study of T cell responses to AZD1222 COVID-19 vaccine. Repertoires were generated with immunoSEQ multiplex PCR, while TCRdb's copy carries only in-frame clones and drops some. The table lists 110,000 or so clones, over 75% of them singletons. The sequenced sample was peripheral blood, obtained on day 0 of AZD1222 vaccination. These receptor sequences come from an adult in good health.

The chain recombines TRBV11-2 with TRBJ2-7, with 8 bases fitting TRBD1. This CDR3 is built from 14 residues. J gave up 5 bases and V 5 bases, and 8 bases lay outside the gene matches. Germline CDR1 is SGHAT and CDR2 is FQNNGV. Here the CDR3 DNA reads TGTGCCAGCAGCATTAGGGACAGGAGGAACGAGCAGTACTTC. Translating it yields CASSIRDRRNEQYF.

The chain combines TRBV6-6 with TRBJ2-4; maybe TRBD1 (6 bases). CDR1 MNHNY and CDR2 SVGAGI come from the germline V gene (reference sequence). The CDR3 has 14 residues. Trimming removed 5 bases from V and 2 bases from J, with 10 bases in between. CDR3: CASSHRATKNIQYF. DNA of the CDR3: TGTGCCAGCAGTCACAGGGCAACCAAAAACATTCAGTACTTC.

This clone was observed a handful of times. V is TRBV2 and J is TRBJ2-7; no reliable D call. Trimming pared 6 bases from V and 1 base from J, leaving 7 bases between. The CDR3 has 12 residues. The germline gives CDR1 SNHLY, CDR2 FYNNEI. The CDR3 DNA sequence: TGTGCCAGCAGGCCCCCTTCCTACGAGCAGTACTTC. Translating gives CASRPPSYEQYF.

The chain has TRBV7-8 and TRBJ2-5; 12 nucleotides line up with TRBD2. This CDR3 comprises 14 residues. The V segment lost 6 bases and the J segment 5 bases; nucleotides outside the gene matches: 4. CDR1 and CDR2 (germline): SGHVS, FQNEAQ. CDR3 residues: CASSRLAGAETQYF. CDR3 DNA: TGTGCCAGCAGTAGACTAGCGGGGGCGGAGACCCAGTACTTC.

The J gene is TRBJ2-7, the V gene TRBV28; possibly TRBD1 or TRBD2 for D (5 bases each). V was pared by 4 bases and J by 3 bases, with 10 bases between. The CDR3 has 13 residues. CDR1 is MDHEN, CDR2 SYDVKM, per germline. The CDR3 loop reads CASSYGTYYEQYF. CDR3 in DNA: TGTGCCAGCAGTTACGGGACGTACTACGAGCAGTACTTC.

The V gene is TRBV7-9, the J gene TRBJ1-1; D might be TRBD1 (6 bases). The ends were cut back, 5 bases at V and 0 bases at J, with 13 bases in the middle. The germline V gene has CDR1 SEHNR and CDR2 FQNEAQ (reference sequence). This CDR3 is built from 15 residues. CDR3 residues: CASSENRAMNTEAFF. CDR3 nucleotide sequence: TGTGCCAGCAGCGAAAACAGGGCCATGAACACTGAAGCTTTCTTT.

The chain has TRBV21-1 and TRBJ2-7; TRBD1 is the table's D call, not checked against the DNA. TRBV21-1 is tagged as a pseudogene. This CDR3 has 17 amino acids. CDR3 in DNA: TGTGCCAGCAGCCCTCTCCCGGGACAGGGCCTCTCCTACGAGCAGTACTTC. Encoded protein: CASSPLPGQGLSYEQYF.

The CDR3 DNA follows: TGTGCCTGGAGTAAACCAGGGGGTGGGAATGAAAAACTGTTTTTT. Translation gives CAWSKPGGGNEKLFF. The J gene is TRBJ1-4, the V gene TRBV30; the match to TRBD1 covers 7 bases. The CDR3 runs to 15 residues. J gave up 5 bases and V 2 bases, and 8 bases lay outside the gene matches. From germline, CDR1 is GTSNPN and CDR2 SVGIG (reference sequence).

This rearrangement joins TRBV6-5 to TRBJ1-5, with 10 bases identical to TRBD1. Germline loops: CDR1 MNHEY, CDR2 SVGAGI. The length of the CDR3 is 15 residues. V gave up 6 bases and J gave up 7 bases; unmatched junction bases: 9. DNA of the CDR3: TGTGCCAGCAGCTCCGGGACAGGGGACGGGCAGCCCCAGCATTTT. As protein: CASSSGTGDGQPQHF.

The chain combines TRBV6-4 with TRBJ1-6; D perhaps matches TRBD1 (6 bases). Trimming left V 7 bases short and J 5 bases short, with 9 bases between. Germline V gene data show CDR1 as MRHNA and CDR2 as SNTAGT. The CDR3 length is 13 residues. The chain's CDR3 is CASKGGDNSPLHF. CDR3 nucleotides: TGTGCCAGCAAAGGGGGTGATAATTCACCCCTCCACTTT.

The rearrangement joins TRBV6-6 to TRBJ2-7, with 12 bases that match TRBD2. CDR1 and CDR2 from the germline V gene are MNHNY and SVGAGI (reference sequence). With 6 bases clipped from V and 2 bases from J, the junction kept 5 bases outside the gene matches. There are 15 residues in the CDR3. The CDR3 sequence is CASRSSGRATYEQYF. For the CDR3, the DNA is TGTGCCAGCAGGTCTAGCGGGAGGGCAACCTACGAGCAGTACTTC.

The chain recombines TRBV7-3 with TRBJ2-5, with 10 nucleotides matching TRBD2. V was clipped by 6 bases and J by 1 base; unmatched bases: 17. The CDR3 length is 19 residues. The germline V gene has CDR1 SGHTA and CDR2 FQGTGA. CDR3 region: CASRPQTSGPGPLQETQYF. CDR3 DNA sequence: TGTGCCAGCAGACCTCAGACTAGCGGGCCTGGGCCCCTCCAAGAGACCCAGTACTTC.

The chain carries TRBV2 and TRBJ1-4; TRBD1 might be the D (5 bases). The CDR3 sequence is 12 residues long. Trimming cost V 8 bases and J 8 bases, with 12 bases left between them. The germline CDR1 and CDR2 sequences are SNHLY and FYNNEI. CDR3 protein: CASGVRGEKLFF. CDR3 nucleotide sequence: TGTGCCAGCGGGGTCCGGGGGGAAAAACTGTTTTTT. The complete variable domain, with remaining parts taken from reference TRBV2 and TRBJ1-4, reads EPEVTQTPSHQVTQMGQEVILRCVPISNHLYFYWYRQILGQKVEFLVSFYNNEISEKSEIFDDQFSVERPDGSNFTLKIRSTKLEDSAMYFCASGVRGEKLFFGSGTQLSVL.

This chain joins TRBV7-2 and TRBJ1-5; D gene ambiguous. Germline CDR1 reads SGHTA; CDR2 reads FQGNSA. The CDR3 is made up of 13 amino acids. V gave up 5 bases and J gave up 2 bases, with 7 bases separating them. CDR3 DNA sequence: TGTGCCAGCAGCCCCCCAGGCAATCAGCCCCAGCATTTT. It codes for CASSPPGNQPQHF.

In DNA form, the CDR3 reads TGCGCCAGCAGCTATACTGGGTCACCCCTCCACTTT. It is translated as CASSYTGSPLHF. The V and J genes are TRBV5-1 and TRBJ1-6; no reliable D call. V gave up 3 bases and J gave up 10 bases, with 8 bases separating them. Germline CDR1 SGHRS, CDR2 YFSETQ. This CDR3 region has 12 residues.

The chain recombines TRBV6-1 with TRBJ2-7; D not resolved. Germline CDR1 MNHNS, CDR2 SASEGT. The CDR3 contains 14 residues. V gave up 0 bases and J gave up 2 bases, with 8 bases separating them. In nucleotides, the CDR3 is TGTGCCAGCAGTGAAGCGCCACTAACCTACGAGCAGTACTTC. It is translated as CASSEAPLTYEQYF.

The chain has TRBV5-1 and TRBJ1-5, with D uncertain. The CDR3 runs to 15 residues. Germline V CDR1 and CDR2: SGHRS, YFSETQ. Trimming left V 0 bases short and J 1 base short, with 8 bases between. The CDR3 loop reads CASSLEHPSNQPQHF. CDR3 nucleotide sequence: TGCGCCAGCAGCTTGGAACACCCGAGCAATCAGCCCCAGCATTTT.

The V gene is TRBV27, the J gene TRBJ1-4, with 7 bases aligning to TRBD1. CDR3 size: 18 residues. J lost 1 base, V lost 0 bases, and 8 bases had no gene match. CDR1 MNHEY and CDR2 SMNVEV come from the germline V gene (reference sequence). The DNA for the CDR3 is TGTGCCAGCAGTTTATCAGGCAGGGGGAGGGAAACTAATGAAAAACTGTTTTTT. This encodes CASSLSGRGRETNEKLFF.

This clone has only one observation. The CDR3: CASSPYLGADYGYTF. In DNA form, the CDR3 reads TGTGCCAGCAGTCCCTATCTTGGGGCAGACTATGGCTACACCTTC. The chain couples TRBV27 to TRBJ1-2; D perhaps matches TRBD1 (5 bases). The V gene lost 5 bases and the J gene lost 3 bases, with 16 bases spanning the gap. This CDR3 comprises 15 residues. Germline V CDR1 and CDR2: MNHEY, SMNVEV (reference sequence).

V gene TRBV7-9 combines with J gene TRBJ2-7, with 7 bases that match TRBD1. Germline CDR1 is SEHNR and CDR2 is FQNEAQ (reference sequence). V lost 6 bases and J lost 0; bases outside the gene matches: 5. The CDR3 sequence is 14 residues long. The CDR3 DNA reads as TGTGCCAGCAGGTATGGGGACAGCTCCTACGAGCAGTACTTC. It translates to CASRYGDSSYEQYF.

This rearrangement joins TRBV18 to TRBJ1-5; D remains ambiguous. The CDR3 is 17 residues long. Germline V gives CDR1 KGHSH, CDR2 LQKENI. Trimming pared 1 base from V and 2 bases from J, leaving 15 bases between. CDR3 DNA sequence: TGTGCCAGCTCACCACGTCAGAAGGGTTGGGGCAATCAGCCCCAGCATTTT. Amino acids: CASSPRQKGWGNQPQHF.

V gene TRBV28 combines with J gene TRBJ2-7; TRBD1 is a possible D gene (6 bases). Germline assignment: CDR1 MDHEN and CDR2 SYDVKM. The germline V and J ends were trimmed by 6 bases and 4 bases, with 10 bases remaining between them. The CDR3 runs to 12 residues. The CDR3 reads CASRLDRYEQYF. CDR3 sequence (DNA): TGTGCCAGCAGATTGGACAGATACGAGCAGTACTTC.

The chain carries TRBV11-3 and TRBJ2-7; 8 nucleotides line up with TRBD2. The length of the CDR3 is 15 residues. Germline trimming cut 5 bases from V and 2 bases from J; bases unmatched to any gene: 8. Germline loops: CDR1 SGHNT, CDR2 YENEEA. For the CDR3, the DNA is TGTGCCAGCAGCCCCCGGGGGGGGGAGGCCTACGAGCAGTACTTC. It specifies CASSPRGGEAYEQYF.

The chain recombines TRBV2 with TRBJ2-3; D is possibly TRBD2 (7 bases). The germline V gene has CDR1 SNHLY and CDR2 FYNNEI. The CDR3 spans 15 residues. Trimming pared 4 bases from V and 4 bases from J, leaving 15 bases between. The CDR3 nucleotides are TGTGCCAGCAGTGGAGGGGGGGGCCTCTCAGATACGCAGTATTTT. This translates into CASSGGGGLSDTQYF.

V is TRBV2 and J is TRBJ2-3; weak D call: TRBD2 (6 bases). Germline V gives CDR1 SNHLY, CDR2 FYNNEI. V was shortened by 7 bases and J by 1 base, with 12 bases between the two germline ends. The CDR3 consists of 14 residues. As DNA, the CDR3 is TGTGCCAGCACGTTGGGACTCGGCACAGATACGCAGTATTTT. Translated: CASTLGLGTDTQYF.

This clone was observed once. The gene calls are TRBV12-3 or TRBV12-4 and TRBJ2-2; a possible D gene is TRBD1 (5 bases). The ends were cut back, 5 bases at V and 6 bases at J, with 7 bases in the middle. CDR3 length: 12 residues. CDR3 DNA: TGTGCCAGCAGTGAACAGGCCGGGGAGCTGTTTTTT. This sequence encodes CASSEQAGELFF.

The CDR3 loop reads CASSLGGDRAEQYF. CDR3 in DNA: TGTGCCAGCAGCTTAGGAGGAGATAGGGCCGAGCAGTACTTC. V gene TRBV7-3 combines with J gene TRBJ2-7; weak D call: TRBD2 (5 bases). Trimming pared 2 bases from V and 6 bases from J, leaving 14 bases between. Germline CDR1 is SGHTA and CDR2 is FQGTGA. The CDR3 loop spans 14 amino acids.

This clone has only a few counts. The gene calls are TRBV11-2 and TRBJ1-1; D is ambiguous. The germline V and J ends were trimmed by 2 bases and 1 base, with 5 bases remaining between them. Germline-derived CDR1 and CDR2 are SGHAT and FQNNGV. CDR3 length equals 13 residues. CDR3 nucleotide sequence: TGTGCCAGCAGCTTACACTCGAACACTGAAGCTTTCTTT. Its translation is CASSLHSNTEAFF.

The rearrangement joins TRBV6-4 to TRBJ1-2, with a tentative D call TRBD1 (5 bases). Trimming took 6 bases from V and 7 from J, leaving 33 bases between them. Germline V CDR1 and CDR2: MRHNA, SNTAGT. This CDR3 spans 19 amino acids. In DNA, the CDR3 is TGTGCCAGCAGCGGCGGGGTTGGGGGAGACAACTGCTATGATTGTGGCTACACCTTC. Its protein product is CASSGGVGGDNCYDCGYTF.

The chain employs TRBV5-4 and TRBJ1-1; TRBD1 matches at 7 bases. The CDR3 has 16 residues. CDR1 and CDR2 (germline): SGHNT, YYREEE (reference sequence). V lost 5 bases and J lost 0; bases outside the gene matches: 10. The CDR3 DNA reads TGTGCCAGCAGTCGAATTAACAGGGGCATGAACACTGAAGCTTTCTTT. Translated: CASSRINRGMNTEAFF.

The chain joins TRBV24-1 to TRBJ2-1, with D perhaps given as TRBD1 or TRBD2 (5 bases each). Germline values: CDR1 KGHDR, CDR2 SFDVKD. The CDR3 consists of 15 residues. Between the trimmed V and J ends, which lost 5 bases and 16 bases, there was a span of 26 bases. CDR3 sequence: CATSAPGPEDPAIFF. The CDR3 nucleotides read TGTGCCACCAGTGCTCCGGGACCCGAGGACCCTGCGATATTCTTC.

This chain uses TRBV4-1 with TRBJ2-7; D is possibly TRBD1 or TRBD2 (6 bases each). This CDR3 spans 16 amino acids. The germline V gene has CDR1 MGHRA and CDR2 YSYEKL. V shed 4 bases and J shed 1 base, with 17 bases lying between them. Written as DNA, the CDR3 is TGCGCCAGCAGCCCCAAGAGAGGGGGGATTTCCTACGAGCAGTACTTC. Translating gives CASSPKRGGISYEQYF.